The 4 T cell receptor beta chains presented below share a single source sample, sequenced in a study of quantifying T cell responses using KT2 cells. Study summary: RNA was reverse transcribed with TCR alpha and beta constant-region primers.

A single-stranded UMI oligo with SP2 sequence was ligated to cDNA 3' ends. An equimolar mix of RC1.1 and RC1.2 primed the beta chain across TRBC1 and TRBC2. TCRdb fed the UMI-ligation and nested PCR reads into MiXCR, producing one record per CDR3 protein. Found here are some 34,000 distinct CDR3 sequences, 10% of them singletons; the top ten hold around a tenth. Input material: PBMCs spiked with cells of the T cell clone KT2. These receptor sequences come from a human donor.

This clonotype was detected a few times. The chain joins TRBV12-3 or TRBV12-4 to TRBJ2-2, with TRBD1 matching over 8 bases. The CDR3 runs to 15 residues. The V segment lost 6 bases and the J segment 4 bases; nucleotides outside the gene matches: 7. The DNA of the CDR3 is TGTGCCAGCAGCACAAGGACAGGGCGCACCGGGGAGCTGTTTTTT. Translation gives CASSTRTGRTGELFF.

The V and J genes are TRBV6-1 and TRBJ2-7; TRBD1 matches at 8 bases. This CDR3 is 18 amino acids long. The ends lost 8 bases at V and 1 base at J; junction bases unmatched: 19. In germline, CDR1 is MNHNS, CDR2 SASEGT. CDR3 residues: CASRPGDRILRDSYEQYF. The CDR3 nucleotides read TGTGCCAGCCGGCCGGGGGACAGGATACTGCGGGATTCCTACGAGCAGTACTTC.

This clonotype showed up many times. The gene calls are TRBV6-6 and TRBJ1-1; 7 bases fit TRBD1. The CDR3 has 16 amino acids. The germline V gene has CDR1 MNHNY and CDR2 SVGAGI (reference sequence). V lost 7 bases, J lost 7 bases, and 18 bases stayed unmatched. CDR3: CASTDRVRIRGNEAFF. The CDR3, as DNA: TGTGCCAGCACAGACAGGGTGCGGATTCGGGGCAATGAAGCTTTCTTT.

This clonotype has just a few counts. V gene TRBV2 combines with J gene TRBJ2-7, with a tentative D call TRBD1 (6 bases). The V end was cut by 11 bases, the J end by 3 bases, with 17 bases between. Germline V lookup: CDR1 SNHLY, CDR2 FYNNEI. The CDR3 is made up of 13 amino acids. The CDR3 DNA sequence: TGTGCCTCAGTCCGGGACACCCACTACGAGCAGTACTTC. Encoded protein: CASVRDTHYEQYF.